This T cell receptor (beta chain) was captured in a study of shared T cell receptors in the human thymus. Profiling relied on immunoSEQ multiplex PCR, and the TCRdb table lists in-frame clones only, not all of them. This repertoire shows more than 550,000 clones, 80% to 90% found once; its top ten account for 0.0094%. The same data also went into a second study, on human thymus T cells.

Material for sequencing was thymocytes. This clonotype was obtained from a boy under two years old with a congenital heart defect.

The CDR3: CASSRDRSANVLTF. CDR3 nucleotides: TGTGCCAGCAGTAGGGACAGGTCGGCCAACGTCCTGACTTTC. The gene calls are TRBV27 and TRBJ2-6; 8 nucleotides agree with TRBD1. CDR3 size: 14 residues. J gave up 6 bases and V 5 bases, and 3 bases lay outside the gene matches. The germline V gene has CDR1 MNHEY and CDR2 SMNVEV (reference sequence). Full variable domain (outside the CDR3, taken from reference TRBV27 and TRBJ2-6): EAQVTQNPRYLITVTGKKLTVTCSQNMNHEYMSWYRQDPGLGLRQIYYSMNVEVTDKGDVPEGYKVSRKEKRNFPLILESPSPNQTSLYFCASSRDRSANVLTFGAGSRLTVL.